The rows below give T cell receptor beta chains drawn from one sample of a study of vaccination and CD4 T cells after COVID-19. No cognate antigen is known for these TCRs. TCRdb recomputed calls from the PCR reads with MiXCR, one row per CDR3 protein. The table includes approximately 12,000 distinct CDR3 sequences, roughly 21% detected once. Sequences were derived from CD4+ T cells from blood, cultured in vitro, sampled before SARS-CoV-2 vaccination. These receptors came from a human donor who received a COVID-19 vaccine. Both conserved end residues are part of each CDR3. D genes are given only for firm matches. Size is omitted from some rows. Given values are once, few, many or a class for expanded clones.

clone size	V gene	D gene	J gene	CDR3 protein	CDR3 DNA
few	TRBV19	NA	TRBJ2-1	CASTGSGGRDSGGHYNEQFF	TGTGCCAGTACAGGATCAGGGGGCCGTGATAGCGGGGGCCACTACAATGAGCAGTTCTTC
few	TRBV7-2	TRBD2	TRBJ2-1	CASSLGGLGYNEQFF	TGTGCCAGCAGCTTAGGGGGACTAGGTTACAATGAGCAGTTCTTC
medium-sized	TRBV2	NA	TRBJ1-5	CASSEVHPNQPQHF	TGTGCCAGCAGTGAAGTTCACCCGAATCAGCCCCAGCATTTT
NA	TRBV10-3	TRBD1	TRBJ1-5	CAISESKVGTGGNQPQHF	TGTGCCATCAGTGAGTCGAAAGTCGGAACAGGGGGCAATCAGCCCCAGCATTTT
NA	TRBV12-3/TRBV12-4	NA	TRBJ2-1	CASRPGLNNEQFF	TGTGCCAGCAGACCGGGTCTAAACAATGAGCAGTTCTTC
NA	TRBV2	NA	TRBJ2-6	CASSEAGSGANVLTF	TGTGCCAGCAGTGAAGCAGGGTCTGGGGCCAACGTCCTGACTTTC
few	TRBV7-2	TRBD2	TRBJ2-1	CASSLVELAGGREQFF	TGTGCCAGCAGCTTAGTAGAACTAGCGGGGGGGCGCGAGCAGTTCTTC
few	TRBV18	NA	TRBJ1-1	CASLRPNTEAFF	TGTGCCAGCCTTAGGCCGAACACTGAAGCTTTCTTT
few	TRBV14	NA	TRBJ1-1	CASSLRDRDMNTEAFF	TGTGCCAGCAGCCTCCGGGACCGAGACATGAACACTGAAGCTTTCTTT
few	TRBV20-1	NA	TRBJ1-1	CSARAGGEVTEAFF	TGCAGTGCTAGAGCAGGCGGGGAGGTCACTGAAGCTTTCTTT
medium-sized	TRBV2	NA	TRBJ1-5	CASSVVRGRQPQHF	TGTGCCAGCAGTGTAGTAAGGGGCAGACAGCCCCAGCATTTT
few	TRBV7-2	TRBD1	TRBJ2-5	CASSIGQGQETQYF	TGTGCCAGCAGCATAGGACAGGGTCAAGAGACCCAGTACTTC
NA	TRBV7-2	NA	TRBJ2-2	CASSLSSGEPFF	TGTGCCAGCAGCCTCAGCTCCGGGGAGCCGTTTTTT
few	TRBV7-2	TRBD2	TRBJ2-3	CASSSYSGGATDTQYF	TGTGCCAGCAGCTCCTATAGCGGGGGGGCAACAGATACGCAGTATTTT
NA	TRBV9	NA	TRBJ1-2	CASSPPGHHALIHGYTF	TGTGCCAGCAGCCCCCCGGGACACCACGCACTTATCCATGGCTACACCTTC